This TCR beta chain was sequenced during a study of blood T cells in healthy people across ages. The ends were cut back, 6 bases at V and 0 bases at J, with 15 bases in the middle. The V gene's germline CDR1 is MNHNY and CDR2 SVGAGI (reference sequence). This CDR3 has 16 amino acids. Primed by a sample-barcoded 5' primer and a J-beta primer mix, a second PCR proceeded for roughly 6 to 12 cycles. TCRdb re-called the 5' RACE reads through MiXCR, storing one row per CDR3 protein. This sample has about 780,000 distinct CDR3 sequences, with under 30% found just once. With respect to this clonotype: Its cognate antigen is unknown.

Study-wide points: With naive T cell percentage, TCR beta diversity showed a strong correlation.

These same data were also listed under a study on T cells of mothers and their children.

The specimen sequenced was blood. This sequence originates from a boy younger than 18 in good health. The rearrangement joins TRBV6-6 to TRBJ1-5, with a weak D call TRBD1 (5 bases). The CDR3 loop reads CASSNYQGVSNQPQHF. CDR3 coding DNA: TGTGCCAGCAGCAATTACCAGGGAGTTAGCAATCAGCCCCAGCATTTT.